The 4 T cell receptor beta chains below were found in one sample sequenced in a study of CD8 T cells in ankylosing spondylitis. TCRdb itself ran the 5' RACE reads through MiXCR, one entry per CDR3 protein. The sample lists about 150,000 distinct CDR3 sequences; roughly 10% were seen once. Sequenced sample: blood, either unsorted or a sorted T cell fraction (not recorded which). These receptors were taken from a female donor with ankylosing spondylitis or in good health (not recorded which).

This clonotype was picked up many times. This chain joins TRBV20-1 and TRBJ2-5; 10 bases are a match to TRBD1. V was clipped by 7 bases and J by 3 bases; unmatched bases: 8. The CDR3 runs 14 residues. Germline-derived CDR1 and CDR2 are DFQATT and SNEGSKA (reference sequence). For the CDR3, the DNA is TGCAGTGGACAGGGGGCCACCGGGGAAGAGACCCAGTACTTC. Translating gives CSGQGATGEETQYF.

This clonotype appeared many times. The V and J genes are TRBV3-1 and TRBJ1-4, with a possible D match to TRBD1 (5 bases). CDR3 length equals 14 residues. Germline CDR1 LGHDT, CDR2 YNNKEL (reference sequence). V lost 2 bases and J lost 5, with 9 bases in between. The CDR3: CASSQWGQNEKLFF. CDR3 DNA sequence: TGTGCCAGCAGCCAATGGGGCCAGAATGAAAAACTGTTTTTT.

V is TRBV20-1 and J is TRBJ2-2; 10 bases map to TRBD1. CDR1 is DFQATT, CDR2 SNEGSKA, per germline (reference sequence). The CDR3 is 17 residues long. V shed 8 bases, J shed 2 bases, and the junction held 14 bases outside the gene matches. This chain's CDR3 is CSFRGQTGGGNTGELFF. The CDR3 nucleotides read TGCAGTTTTAGGGGACAGACAGGGGGCGGAAACACCGGGGAGCTGTTTTTT.

This clonotype was seen more than once but under ten times. This chain joins TRBV20-1 and TRBJ2-4; tentative D call: TRBD2 (5 bases). Germline lookup yields CDR1 DFQATT and CDR2 SNEGSKA (reference sequence). V shed 5 bases and J shed 5 bases, with 19 bases lying between them. The length of the CDR3 is 15 residues. The CDR3 reads CSASRGELLQNIQYF. CDR3 nucleotides: TGCAGTGCTTCTCGGGGAGAGCTCCTCCAAAACATTCAGTACTTC.